This T cell receptor (beta chain) was recorded in a study of T cell responses to AZD1222 COVID-19 vaccine (dated by TCRdb to about 2021). General notes on the study: TCR sequencing was performed for about 250 trial participants, of whom around 200 were given two doses of AZD1222 and roughly 25 were given two doses of MenACWY control vaccine. Trial participants were enrolled into age subgroups of 18-55, 56-69 and 70-plus years, which contained approximately 150, 28 and 58 TCR-sequenced participants, respectively. General findings and caveats noted by the study authors: Participants were mostly white British, with more females than males. The authors suggested clonal diversity may have been underestimated. A significant rise in spike-specific TCR breadth and depth was observed after two AZD1222 doses relative to day 0 and relative to MenACWY recipients. Because no day 14 peak-response samples were available, repertoires were characterized only after the peak T cell response. CD4 TCRs associated with the vaccine covered the entire spike protein, and the dominant responses were in regions 160-218 and 743-854. In the small 56-69-year group, the increase in depth fell short of significance, most likely because of low power. Conclusions about previously exposed vaccinees are limited, since just five to seven AZD1222 recipients were seropositive for SARS-CoV-2 at baseline. Epitopes outside the regions mutated in the B.1.351 and B.1.1.7 variants were reportedly recognized by nearly half of the unique spike-specific TCRs.

In regard to this clone: It lacks a known antigen. No base quality information exists; no much larger clone differs at one position.

According to the study, the label for this sample's time point signals: about 28 days (+/-7) after the second vaccine dose. Because spike-specific TCR depth and breadth did not differ between the two schedules, AZD1222 recipients who got a second dose at roughly 4 weeks were pooled with those who got a second dose at roughly 12 weeks. Samples from vaccinated people were obtained from the UK trials COV001 and COV002, which included a single-blind randomized controlled phase 2/3 trial of AZD1222 (ChAdOx1 nCoV-19) in healthy adults. Trial participant PBMC samples were collected at day 0 and day 28 after the second dose for TCRbeta chain sequencing. The CDR3 contains 15 residues, cysteine and phenylalanine counted. Solely the CDR3 DNA is kept, with 45 bases framed from the first base. Here V drops 3 bases and J drops 2 bases, and the junction holds 10 bases not matched to any gene. Looking up the germline V gene (reference sequence) yields CDR1 DFQATT and CDR2 SNEGSKA.

The CDR3 regions of human TCRbeta chains were analyzed by immunosequencing. For the original study's pipeline: TCRs in the repertoires were matched against a reference library of SARS-CoV-2-specific TCRs that had been generated with the MIRA antigen-specificity platform. Breadth meant the fraction of unique TCRs that were SARS-CoV-2-associated, whereas depth meant the fraction of total T cells that were SARS-CoV-2-associated. Using the MIRA data, every spike-specific TCR was mapped to the spike region that the TCR reacted to and assigned to either a CD4 or a CD8 class. Log10-transformed breadth and depth values were compared by one-way ANOVA with Sidak's multiple comparisons tests. The immuneACCESS repertoire file appears here via TCRdb, limited to in-frame rearrangements. These files lack a portion of the clones; in checked studies, under half of the deficit traces to unresolved V genes, and the cause of the others is not known. D and trimming come from the DNA, and the V and J calls and clone size come from that table. The sample profile shows 150,000 or so clones; roughly 92% of them were found once. The ten largest clones take up just over 5% of the sample.

The TCR was taken from an adult who received the AZD1222 COVID-19 vaccine. The sequence is built from TRBV20-1 and TRBJ2-7, with 7 bases matching TRBD2. The source material was peripheral blood, sampled 28 days after the second AZD1222 dose. The CDR3 amino acid sequence is: CSASPEASGTYEQYF. The base sequence is TGCAGTGCTAGTCCCGAGGCTAGCGGAACCTACGAGCAGTACTTC.